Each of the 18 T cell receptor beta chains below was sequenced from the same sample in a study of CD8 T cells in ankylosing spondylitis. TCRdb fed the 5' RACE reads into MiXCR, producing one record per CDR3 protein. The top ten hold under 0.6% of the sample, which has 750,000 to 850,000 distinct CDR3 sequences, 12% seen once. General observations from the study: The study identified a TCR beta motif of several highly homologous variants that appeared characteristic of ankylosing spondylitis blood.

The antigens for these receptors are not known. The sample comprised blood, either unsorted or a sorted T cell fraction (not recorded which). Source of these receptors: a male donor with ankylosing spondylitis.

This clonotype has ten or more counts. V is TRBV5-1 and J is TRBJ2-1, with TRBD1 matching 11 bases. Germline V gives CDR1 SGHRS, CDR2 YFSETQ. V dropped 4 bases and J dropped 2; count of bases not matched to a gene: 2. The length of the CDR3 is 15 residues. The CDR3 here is CASSRTGGPYNEQFF. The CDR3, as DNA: TGCGCCAGCAGCAGGACAGGGGGCCCCTACAATGAGCAGTTCTTC.

CDR3 loop: CASSLGGGLVGELFF. The CDR3 region has the DNA TGTGCCAGCAGCTTAGGAGGGGGGCTGGTCGGGGAGCTGTTTTTT. The chain uses TRBV7-2 and TRBJ2-2, with D perhaps matching TRBD1 or TRBD2 (6 bases each). The CDR3 is made up of 15 amino acids. V lost 1 base to trimming and J lost 7 bases, with 13 bases between them. The V gene's germline CDR1 is SGHTA and CDR2 FQGNSA. Full variable domain (outside the CDR3, taken from reference TRBV7-2 and TRBJ2-2): GAGVSQSPSNKVTEKGKDVELRCDPISGHTALYWYRQSLGQGLEFLIYFQGNSAPDKSGLPSDRFSAERTGGSVSTLTIQRTQQEDSAVYLCASSLGGGLVGELFFGEGSRLTVL.

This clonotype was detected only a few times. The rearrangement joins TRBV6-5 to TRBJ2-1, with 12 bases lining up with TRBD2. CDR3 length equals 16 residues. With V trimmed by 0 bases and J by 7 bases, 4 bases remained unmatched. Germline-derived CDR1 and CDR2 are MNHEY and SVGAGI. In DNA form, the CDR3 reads TGTGCCAGCAGTTACTCTCTAGCGGGAGGGCCGAATGAGCAGTTCTTC. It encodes CASSYSLAGGPNEQFF.

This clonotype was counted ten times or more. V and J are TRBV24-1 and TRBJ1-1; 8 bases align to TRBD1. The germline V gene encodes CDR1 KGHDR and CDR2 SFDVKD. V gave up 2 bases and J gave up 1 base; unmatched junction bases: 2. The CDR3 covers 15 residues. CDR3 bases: TGTGCCACCAGTGATTCCGGGACAGGGAACACTGAAGCTTTCTTT. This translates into CATSDSGTGNTEAFF.

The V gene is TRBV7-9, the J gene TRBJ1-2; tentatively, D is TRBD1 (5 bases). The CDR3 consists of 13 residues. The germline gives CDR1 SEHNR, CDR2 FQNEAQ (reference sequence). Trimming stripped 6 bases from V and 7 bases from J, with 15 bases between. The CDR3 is CASRGTGTSGYTF. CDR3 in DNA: TGTGCCAGCAGGGGGACGGGGACGTCTGGCTACACCTTC. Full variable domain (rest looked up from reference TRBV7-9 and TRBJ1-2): DTGVSQNPRHKITKRGQNVTFRCDPISEHNRLYWYRQTLGQGPEFLTYFQNEAQLEKSRLLSDRFSAERPKGSFSTLEIQRTEQGDSAMYLCASRGTGTSGYTFGSGTRLTVV.

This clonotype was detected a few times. The chain's CDR3 is CATRGSDNQPQHF. The CDR3 bases are TGTGCCACCAGGGGGTCCGACAATCAGCCCCAGCATTTT. The V gene is TRBV24-1, the J gene TRBJ1-5; D ambiguous. Germline loops: CDR1 KGHDR, CDR2 SFDVKD. V was clipped by 7 bases and J by 3 bases, with 9 bases between them. CDR3 size: 13 residues.

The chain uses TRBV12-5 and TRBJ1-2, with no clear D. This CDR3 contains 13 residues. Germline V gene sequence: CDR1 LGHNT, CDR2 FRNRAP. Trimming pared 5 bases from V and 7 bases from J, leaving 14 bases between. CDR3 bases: TGTGCTAGTGGTCCAGCACCCCGGGGTGGCTACACCTTC. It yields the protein CASGPAPRGGYTF.

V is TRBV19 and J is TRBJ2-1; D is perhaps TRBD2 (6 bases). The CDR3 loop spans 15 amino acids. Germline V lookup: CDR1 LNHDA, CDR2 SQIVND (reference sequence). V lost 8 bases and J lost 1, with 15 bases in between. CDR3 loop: CASSRTKHSYNEQFF. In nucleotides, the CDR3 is TGTGCCAGTTCAAGGACTAAGCATTCCTACAATGAGCAGTTCTTC.

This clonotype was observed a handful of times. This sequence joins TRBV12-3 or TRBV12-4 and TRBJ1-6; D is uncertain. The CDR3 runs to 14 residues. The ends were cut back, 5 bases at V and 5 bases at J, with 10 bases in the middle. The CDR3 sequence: CASSRRSDNSPLHF. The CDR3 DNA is TGTGCCAGCAGTCGCAGGTCTGATAATTCACCCCTCCACTTT.

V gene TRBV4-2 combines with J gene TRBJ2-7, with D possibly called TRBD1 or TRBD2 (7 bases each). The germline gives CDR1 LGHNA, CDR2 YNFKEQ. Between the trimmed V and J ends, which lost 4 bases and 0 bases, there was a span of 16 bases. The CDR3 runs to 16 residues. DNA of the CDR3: TGTGCCAGCAGCCTTTGGGGGGGACAGAGCTCCTACGAGCAGTACTTC. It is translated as CASSLWGGQSSYEQYF.

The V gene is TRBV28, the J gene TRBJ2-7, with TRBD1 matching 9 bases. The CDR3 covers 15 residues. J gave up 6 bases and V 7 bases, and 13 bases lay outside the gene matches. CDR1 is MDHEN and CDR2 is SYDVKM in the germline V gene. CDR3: CASKHRTGDSGEQYF. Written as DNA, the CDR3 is TGTGCCAGCAAACATAGGACAGGGGATTCGGGCGAGCAGTACTTC.

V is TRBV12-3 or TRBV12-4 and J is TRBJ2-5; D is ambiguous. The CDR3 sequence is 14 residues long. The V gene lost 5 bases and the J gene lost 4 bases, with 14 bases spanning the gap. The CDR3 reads CASSRSRSRETQYF. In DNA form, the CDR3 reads TGTGCCAGCAGTCGAAGCCGGAGCAGAGAGACCCAGTACTTC.

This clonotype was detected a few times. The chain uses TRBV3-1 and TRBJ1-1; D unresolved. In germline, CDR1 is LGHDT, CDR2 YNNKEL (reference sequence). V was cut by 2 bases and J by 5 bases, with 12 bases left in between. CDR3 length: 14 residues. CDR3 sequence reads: CASSQSRTATEAFF. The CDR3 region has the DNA TGTGCCAGCAGCCAAAGTCGGACGGCGACTGAAGCTTTCTTT. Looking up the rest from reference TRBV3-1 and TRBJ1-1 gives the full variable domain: DTAVSQTPKYLVTQMGNDKSIKCEQNLGHDTMYWYKQDSKKFLKIMFSYNNKELIINETVPNRFSPKSPDKAHLNLHINSLELGDSAVYFCASSQSRTATEAFFGQGTRLTVV.

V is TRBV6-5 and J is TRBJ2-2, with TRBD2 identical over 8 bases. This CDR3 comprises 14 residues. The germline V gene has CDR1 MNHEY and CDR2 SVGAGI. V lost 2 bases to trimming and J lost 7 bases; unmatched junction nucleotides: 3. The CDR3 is CASSYTSGVGELFF. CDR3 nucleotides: TGTGCCAGCAGTTACACTAGCGGAGTCGGGGAGCTGTTTTTT.

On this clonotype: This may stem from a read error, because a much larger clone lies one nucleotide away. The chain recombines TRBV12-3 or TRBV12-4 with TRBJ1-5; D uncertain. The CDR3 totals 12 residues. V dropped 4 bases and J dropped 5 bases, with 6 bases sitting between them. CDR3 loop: CASSSEYQPQHF. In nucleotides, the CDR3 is TGTGCCAGCAGTTCCGAATATCAGCCCCAGCATTTT.

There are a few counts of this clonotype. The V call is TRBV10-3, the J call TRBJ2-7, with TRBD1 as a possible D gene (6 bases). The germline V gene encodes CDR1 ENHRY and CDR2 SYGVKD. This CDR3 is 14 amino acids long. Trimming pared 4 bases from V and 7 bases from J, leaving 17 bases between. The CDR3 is CAISGDARGKEQYF. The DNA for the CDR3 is TGTGCCATCAGTGGAGATGCGAGGGGGAAAGAGCAGTACTTC.

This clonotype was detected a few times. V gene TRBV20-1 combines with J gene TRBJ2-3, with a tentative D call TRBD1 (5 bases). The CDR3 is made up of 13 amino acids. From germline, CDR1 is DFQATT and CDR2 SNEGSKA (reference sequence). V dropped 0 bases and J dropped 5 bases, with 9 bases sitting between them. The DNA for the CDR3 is TGCAGTGCTAGAGACAGGGTTAGAGATACGCAGTATTTT. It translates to CSARDRVRDTQYF.

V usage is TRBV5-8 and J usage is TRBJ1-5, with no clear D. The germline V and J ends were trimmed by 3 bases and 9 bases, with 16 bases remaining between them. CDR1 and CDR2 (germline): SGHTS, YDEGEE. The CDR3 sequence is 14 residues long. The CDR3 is CASSSRTGSGPQHF. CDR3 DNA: TGTGCCAGCAGCTCACGGACCGGATCAGGGCCCCAGCATTTT. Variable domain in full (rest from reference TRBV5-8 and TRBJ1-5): EAGVTQSPTHLIKTRGQQATLRCSPISGHTSVYWYQQALGLGLQFLLWYDEGEERNRGNFPPRFSGRQFPNYSSELNVNALELEDSALYLCASSSRTGSGPQHFGDGTRLSIL.